The text below deals with one T cell receptor beta chain. Per the germline V gene, CDR1 is SGDLS and CDR2 is YYNGEE. V dropped 2 bases and J dropped 3; count of bases not matched to a gene: 3. The CDR3 sequence is 14 residues long. This sample was taken from a study of OX40 agonist ivuxolimab in advanced cancers. Sequencing was performed with immunoSEQ multiplex PCR; in TCRdb, only in-frame clones are kept and a portion is missing. Of some 76,000 clones listed, about 93% are singletons. This rearrangement joins TRBV9 to TRBJ2-7; 9 positions match TRBD1. The receptor comes from an adult with an advanced solid tumor such as melanoma, head and neck, liver or kidney cancer. The sample here was CD4+ or CD8+ T cells sorted from blood, taken in a trial of the OX40 agonist ivuxolimab. The CDR3 coding sequence is TGTGCCAGCAGCGTTGGGACAGGGAACTACGAGCAGTACTTC. The encoded protein is CASSVGTGNYEQYF.